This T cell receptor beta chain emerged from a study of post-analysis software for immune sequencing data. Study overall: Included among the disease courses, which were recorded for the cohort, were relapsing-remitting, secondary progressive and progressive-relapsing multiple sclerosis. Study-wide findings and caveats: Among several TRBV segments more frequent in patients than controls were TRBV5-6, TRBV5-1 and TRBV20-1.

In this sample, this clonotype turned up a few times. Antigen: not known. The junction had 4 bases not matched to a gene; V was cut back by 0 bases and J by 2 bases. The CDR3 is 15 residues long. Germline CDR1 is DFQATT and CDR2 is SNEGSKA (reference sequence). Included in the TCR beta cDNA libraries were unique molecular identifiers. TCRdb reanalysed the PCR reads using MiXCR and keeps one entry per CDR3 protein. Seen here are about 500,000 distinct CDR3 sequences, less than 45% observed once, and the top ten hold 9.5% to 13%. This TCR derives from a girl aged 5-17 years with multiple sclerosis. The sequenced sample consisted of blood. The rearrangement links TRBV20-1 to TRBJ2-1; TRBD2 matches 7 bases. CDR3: CSARDRAGAYNEQFF. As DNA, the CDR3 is TGCAGTGCTAGAGATAGGGCGGGGGCCTACAATGAGCAGTTCTTC.